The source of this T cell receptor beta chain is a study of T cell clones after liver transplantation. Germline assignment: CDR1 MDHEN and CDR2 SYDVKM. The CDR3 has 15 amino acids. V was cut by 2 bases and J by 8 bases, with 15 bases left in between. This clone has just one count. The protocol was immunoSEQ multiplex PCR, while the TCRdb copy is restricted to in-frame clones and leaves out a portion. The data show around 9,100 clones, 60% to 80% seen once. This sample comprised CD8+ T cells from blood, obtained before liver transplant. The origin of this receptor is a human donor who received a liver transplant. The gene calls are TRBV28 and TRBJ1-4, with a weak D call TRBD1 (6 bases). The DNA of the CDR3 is TGTGCCAGCAGTTTAGGGACACTTTTTTGGGAAAAACTGTTTTTT. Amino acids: CASSLGTLFWEKLFF.